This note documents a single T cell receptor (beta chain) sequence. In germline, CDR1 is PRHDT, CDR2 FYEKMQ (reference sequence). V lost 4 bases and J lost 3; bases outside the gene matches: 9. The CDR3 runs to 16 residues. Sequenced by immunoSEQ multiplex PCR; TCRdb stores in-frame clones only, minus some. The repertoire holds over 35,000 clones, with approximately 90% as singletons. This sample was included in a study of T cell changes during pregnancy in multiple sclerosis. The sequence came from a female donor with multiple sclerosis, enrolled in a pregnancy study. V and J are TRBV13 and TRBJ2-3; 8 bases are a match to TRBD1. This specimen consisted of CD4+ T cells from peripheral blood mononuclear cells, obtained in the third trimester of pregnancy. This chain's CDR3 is CASSSWTGSTTDTQYF. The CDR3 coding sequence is TGTGCCAGCAGCTCTTGGACAGGGTCCACTACAGATACGCAGTATTTT.